This T cell receptor beta chain was sequenced for a study of regulatory T cells in long-lasting Graves disease (dated by TCRdb to the early 2020s). Context from the whole study: In the newly diagnosed Graves' disease group, patients had been taking antithyroid drugs for less than 3 months. Peripheral blood TCR sequencing and RNA sequencing compared persistent Graves' disease patients with newly diagnosed Graves' disease patients. The study took place in China and was registered as a clinical trial. A total of 33 samples underwent TCR sequencing, from about 13 patients with persistent Graves' disease and 20 or so patients with newly diagnosed Graves' disease. The study at large found these results: Sequencing and analysis were limited to the TCR beta chain. Preferential use of TRBV28, TRBJ1-2 and TRBJ2-5 was observed in persistent disease, whereas TRBV20-1 and TRBJ2-1 were favored in newly diagnosed disease. Persistent Graves' disease patients showed lower TCR Shannon entropy and fewer highly expanded clones than newly diagnosed patients, suggesting clonal expansion. The authors noted that the small sample size was a limitation that may lower accuracy. Persistent patients shared more public clonotypes among themselves (over 2,500) than newly diagnosed patients did (more than 950). Because the primary lesion, thyroid tissue, could not be accessed, the study looked at peripheral blood alone.

This clonotype was recorded at least ten times. Its antigen has not been determined. No base quality values were provided; no much bigger clone lies one nucleotide off. According to the study, the label for this sample's time point signals: newly diagnosed GD, antithyroid drugs for less than 3 months. For both TCR sequencing and RNA sequencing, RNA was extracted from PBMCs using TRIzol. The diagnosis of Graves' disease was made according to American Thyroid Association guidelines. Patients were recruited from an endocrinology department in Xi'an, China. Each patient gave approximately 9 milliliters of peripheral blood, collected in an EDTA anticoagulant tube. Ficoll Paque Plus density gradient separation was used to isolate PBMCs, and no additional T cell sorting was done. RNA quality was checked with an Agilent 2100 Bioanalyzer and agarose gel, and concentration with a NanoDrop 2000. Library method: multiplex PCR. Reads for this sample came from an Illumina HiSeq 4000. CDR3 regions were amplified by Arm-PCR with iRepertoire HTBI primers to construct TCR beta libraries. Before sequencing, the PCR products went through gel purification. The authors' pipeline ran thus. A total of under 80 TRBV and about 13 TRBJ segments were identified across samples and were used for gene usage analysis of CDR3 amino acid clonotypes. COPE and FqMerger were used to merge the filtered high-quality paired reads into contigs. BLAST was used to align contigs to IMGT TRBV, TRBD and TRBJ reference genes, and CDR3 was defined according to IMGT. Highly expanded clones were defined as clonotypes with a frequency above 0.1%. Repertoire diversity was measured by Shannon entropy, and V-J evenness by the Gini coefficient. Public clonotypes were defined as clonotypes shared by more than one individual. TCRdb applied fastp at Q25 and MiXCR to the public reads, then kept only in-frame beta chains. Every entry covers one CDR3 protein and lists the most common genes and DNA from its rows. Here the V and J calls rest on TCRdb's processing, not on the authors' analysis. Counted in this sample were hundreds of thousands of distinct CDR3 sequences; more than 15% of them appeared once. More than 20% of the sample belongs to the ten largest clones.

The junction shows trimming of 3 bases on V and 3 bases on J, plus 14 bases between the germline ends. CDR1 SEHNR and CDR2 FQNEAQ are derived from the germline V gene (reference sequence). The CDR3 spans 15 residues, from the cysteine through the phenylalanine. The read is trimmed to its CDR3 DNA, 45 bases read in frame from base 1. The same data also went into a second study, on T cells in Graves' hyperthyroidism and ophthalmopathy. From that second study: Stable Graves' hyperthyroidism was defined as no progression to ophthalmopathy during 18 months of follow-up. Hyperthyroidism patients were newly diagnosed, with disease duration under 2 months, and aged 18 to 65 years. The study excluded patients with uncontrolled infections, other autoimmune diseases, pregnancy or lactation. Diagnoses were established on the basis of clinical symptoms, serum thyroxine and TRAb, thyroid ultrasound, and orbital computed tomography. The first round of RT-PCR for the TCR CDR3 was performed with the HTBI primer set and the Qiagen OneStep RT-PCR kit. Most expanded thyroid clonotypes (frequency above 0.001) were also detected in blood, a finding suggesting that blood repertoires may reflect thyroid immune responses. Ophthalmopathy was separated from stable hyperthyroidism by a 13 V-J signature model, with around 90% sensitivity and roughly 84% specificity obtained in cross-validation and 80%/75% obtained in testing. In validation, the model predicted progression to ophthalmopathy with 55% to 71% sensitivity and about 72% specificity, a median of about 6 months before onset. To identify TCR V-J signatures that set the groups apart, the researchers used a discovery cohort of about a hundred patients, made up of approximately 43 with Graves' ophthalmopathy and about 59 with stable Graves' hyperthyroidism. An independent validation cohort of fewer than 20 hyperthyroidism patients and more than 15 patients who later progressed to ophthalmopathy tested prospective prediction of ophthalmopathy. The roughly 90 discovery patients were divided at random into training and test sets in a 7:3 ratio. In roughly six Graves' hyperthyroidism patients, the study also compared T-cell repertoires from thyroid tissue with T-cell repertoires from blood. Once sampling was done, hyperthyroidism patients were given methimazole at a starting dose of 30 mg daily, whereas ophthalmopathy patients were given high-dose intravenous methylprednisolone. Libraries were constructed in a second round of multiplex PCR, after which size selection and purification were performed. The libraries were sequenced on an Illumina HiSeq2000 using paired-end 100 bp reads. SOAPnuke was used to process the raw data, throwing out any read that contained adapters or uncalled bases, had a mean Phred below 15, or lacked an exact constant-primer or identifier match. COPE v1.2.5 was used to merge high-quality paired reads, and clonotypes were defined as unique nucleotide sequences. Clonotypes were aligned to IMGT TRBV, TRBD and TRBJ reference segments using MiTCR v1.1. Only V-J combinations with frequency above 0.0001, covering about 99% of repertoires, were analysed. The TCS score was defined as F50 (clonal expansion) divided by E x V (chaos), with BLOSUM62-based TCRdist calculated between CDR3 peptides within each V-J. Welch's t-statistics and random forest reduced roughly 530 V-J features to around 14, which were used in a naive Bayes classifier (R e1071). No statistical method was used to set the sample size in advance, and investigators knew the group allocation. The paper describes TCR Vbeta CDR3 sequencing of around 140 peripheral blood samples, made up of 43 ophthalmopathy patients, around 73 hyperthyroidism patients and 17 progressor patients.

The receptor's source is a woman aged 35 to 60 with Graves disease. Donor details come from another sample of the same person, matched by shared clones. The chain couples TRBV7-9 to TRBJ1-1; the D gene is possibly TRBD1, with 6 bases matching. The sequenced sample was peripheral blood mononuclear cells (PBMCs), obtained at new diagnosis, from a patient treated with antithyroid drugs. The nucleotide sequence is TGTGCCAGCAGCTTGTGGGGGCGCGTGGACACTGAAGCTTTCTTT. It specifies CASSLWGRVDTEAFF.